A single sample gave rise to the 4 T cell receptor beta chains below, sequenced in a study of molecular identifiers for immune sequencing clone quantification. TCRdb redid the calling of the PCR reads with MiXCR, one entry per CDR3 protein. The table lists about 640,000 distinct CDR3 sequences, around 20% of them singletons. The sample was naive CD8+ T cells from blood, with Jurkat cell RNA spiked in. Subset defined: FACS-sorted CD8+CD4-CCR7+CD45RA+ naive T cells. The receptor source for this set is a human donor in good health. Some libraries in this study had Jurkat cell RNA spiked in.

This clonotype has only a few counts. V and J are TRBV27 and TRBJ2-7; D possibly corresponds to TRBD1 (6 bases). Trimming shortened V by 6 bases and J by 3 bases, and 15 bases separated the two germline ends. This CDR3 is built from 14 residues. The germline gives CDR1 MNHEY, CDR2 SMNVEV (reference sequence). CDR3 in DNA: TGTGCCAGCAGATTTGCGCAGGACAGCTACGAGCAGTACTTC. It encodes CASRFAQDSYEQYF.

This clonotype showed up many times. Here the CDR3 DNA reads TGTGCCAGCAGCTCGTCACTAGCGGGAGTAGCAGATACGCAGTATTTT. Protein sequence: CASSSSLAGVADTQYF. V gene TRBV7-9 combines with J gene TRBJ2-3, with TRBD2 matching over 11 bases. This CDR3 comprises 16 residues. Germline loops: CDR1 SEHNR, CDR2 FQNEAQ (reference sequence). Trimming at V came to 4 bases and at J to 4 bases, leaving 7 bases not matched to a gene.

A note on this clonotype: A much bigger clone sits one base away, suggesting this may be a read error. The rearrangement uses TRBV6-1 and TRBJ2-2, with D possibly being TRBD2 (5 bases). The germline gives CDR1 MNHNS, CDR2 SASEGT. Deletions cut 10 bases from V and 0 bases from J, with 9 bases between. The CDR3 totals 13 residues. CDR3 DNA: TGTGCCACCGCCGGGGCGAACACCGGGGAGCTGTTTTTT. The encoded protein is CATAGANTGELFF.

This clonotype was recorded at least ten times. The V and J genes are TRBV7-9 and TRBJ1-6; possible D gene TRBD1, 6 bases. Trimming stripped 1 base from V and 11 bases from J, with 18 bases between. CDR1 is SEHNR, CDR2 FQNEAQ, per germline (reference sequence). There are 16 residues in the CDR3. CDR3 coding DNA: TGTGCCAGCAGCTTAGTATCACAGGGTCCACTGGCACCCCTCCACTTT. Translated, it gives CASSLVSQGPLAPLHF. Combining the CDR3 with reference TRBV7-9 and TRBJ1-6 gives the whole variable domain DTGVSQNPRHKITKRGQNVTFRCDPISEHNRLYWYRQTLGQGPEFLTYFQNEAQLEKSRLLSDRFSAERPKGSFSTLEIQRTEQGDSAMYLCASSLVSQGPLAPLHFGNGTRLTVT.